This paragraph covers one TCR beta chain sequence. Which antigen it targets is not known. Base qualities are not provided; no much larger clone lies one nucleotide away. The V end gives up 1 base and the J end 6 bases, leaving 13 bases in the junction not matched to a gene. As encoded in the germline V gene, CDR1 is SGHRS while CDR2 is YFSETQ. The CDR3 holds 18 amino acids from the cysteine to the phenylalanine. Only the CDR3 portion is preserved as DNA: 54 bases, with reading frame beginning at the first base. This record comes from a study of blood T cell repertoires in COVID-19 (dated by TCRdb to about 2020). Looking at the study overall: The collaborator samples originated in the United States, Italy and Spain and spanned the acute and convalescent phases of COVID-19. HLA class I and class II types, where available, came from metadata supplied by the sample provider rather than from assay-based typing. The samples were drawn from two sources: the first 160 participants of the ongoing ImmuneRACE study, and about 1,300 subjects contributed by 6 global collaborators. A freely available public database, intended as a resource for researchers studying the immune response to SARS-CoV-2, is where the repertoires were released. Subjects who had been exposed to COVID-19, were actively infected with it, or had recovered from it provided the deeply sampled blood TCRbeta repertoires that made up the dataset. A de-identified subject ID, COVID-19 status, age in years and sex were almost always included in the sample metadata. The material from the prospective study consisted of cDNA or gDNA derived from T cells, B-cell-depleted T cells, or PBMCs. Study-wide conclusions, independent of this receptor: How much clinical and demographic metadata was included differed by source and by participant, and the metadata was provided uncurated.

At one collaborating source in Seattle, patients were enrolled during active infection and were followed longitudinally through the course of disease. Each collaborating institution followed its own protocols to collect whole blood in K2EDTA tubes. For TCRbeta analysis, collaborators shipped samples as frozen whole blood, isolated PBMCs, or DNA extracted from either of those sample types. The immunoSEQ Assay, a bias-controlled multiplex PCR, was used to amplify TCRbeta CDR3 regions from genomic DNA. The study's processing was this. The number of nucleated cells in each sample was estimated by amplification of reference gene primers within the assay. Sequence reads were collapsed and filtered to measure the absolute abundance of every unique TCRbeta CDR3 rearrangement. For each sample, productive Simpson clonality was calculated as the square root of Simpson's diversity index across productive rearrangements. TCRdb's version of the immuneACCESS table is confined to in-frame rearrangements and falls short of the full clone set. An unresolved V gene accounts for under half of the shortfall where checked; the remainder is of unknown origin. V and J calls and clone size come straight from that table; D and trimming were deduced from the DNA. The table for this sample lists about 400,000 clones; around nine tenths of them were counted only once. Just over 7% of the sample belongs to the ten largest clones.

The sequence joins TRBV5-1 to TRBJ1-1, with 12 bases aligning to TRBD1. The TCR originated in a woman in her fifties or sixties with COVID-19, enrolled during active disease. The source material was peripheral blood. Here is the DNA: TGCGCCAGCAGCTTGACAACCGGTCCCGGGACAGGGGGCTCTGAAGCTTTCTTT. Its protein is CASSLTTGPGTGGSEAFF.